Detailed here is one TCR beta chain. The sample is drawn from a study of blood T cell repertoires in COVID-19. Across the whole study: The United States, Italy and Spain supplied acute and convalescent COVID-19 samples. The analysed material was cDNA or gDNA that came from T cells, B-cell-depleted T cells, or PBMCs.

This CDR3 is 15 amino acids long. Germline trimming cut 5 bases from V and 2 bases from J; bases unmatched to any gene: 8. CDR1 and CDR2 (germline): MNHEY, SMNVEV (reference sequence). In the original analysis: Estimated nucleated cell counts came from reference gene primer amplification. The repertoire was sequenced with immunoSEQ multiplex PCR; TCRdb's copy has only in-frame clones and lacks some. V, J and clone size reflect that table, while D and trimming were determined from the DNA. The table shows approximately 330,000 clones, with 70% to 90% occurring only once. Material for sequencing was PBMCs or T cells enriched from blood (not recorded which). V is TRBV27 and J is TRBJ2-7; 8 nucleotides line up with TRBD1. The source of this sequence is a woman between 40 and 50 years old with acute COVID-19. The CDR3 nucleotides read TGTGCCAGCAGTAAAAAGCAGGACAGGGCCTACGAGCAGTACTTC. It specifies CASSKKQDRAYEQYF.